These 7 T cell receptor beta chains share one sample of origin, sequenced in a study of T cell responses to AZD1222 COVID-19 vaccine (dated by TCRdb to the early 2020s). Libraries were made using the immunoSEQ multiplex PCR assay. TCRdb stores this immuneACCESS table with in-frame sequences only. Part of the clones is absent; in the studies checked, under half of the shortfall reflects unresolved V genes, and no reason is known for the rest. Recorded for this sample are about 150,000 clones; around 90% of them occurred a single time. The ten top clones hold approximately 3% of the sample. Read against the paper, the sample's time point label means: about 28 days (+/-7) after the second vaccine dose. Sample: peripheral blood, taken 28 days after the second AZD1222 dose. The receptors derive from an adult who received the AZD1222 COVID-19 vaccine.

This chain uses TRBV23-1 with TRBJ1-2; D is uncertain. TRBV23-1 is classed as an ORF, of uncertain function. The CDR3 is made up of 14 amino acids. Trimming took 6 bases from V and 2 from J, leaving 13 bases between them. This chain's CDR3 is CASSTLKGNYGYTF. The DNA of the CDR3 is TGCGCCAGCAGCACCCTGAAGGGCAACTATGGCTACACCTTC.

The chain carries TRBV3-1 (or the pseudogene TRBV3-2) and TRBJ2-3, with D possibly called TRBD1 or TRBD2 (5 bases each). The CDR3 is 16 residues long. From germline, CDR1 is LGHDT and CDR2 YNNKEL (reference sequence). The V end lost 1 base, the J end lost 5 bases, and 16 bases lay between the germline ends. The CDR3 region has the DNA TGTGCCAGCAGCCAAGCCGGGACCCTTCAGATAGATACGCAGTATTTT. Its translation: CASSQAGTLQIDTQYF.

This clone showed up just once. The chain joins TRBV11-1 to TRBJ2-5; possibly TRBD1 for D (5 bases). The CDR3 is 13 residues long. CDR1 is SGHAT and CDR2 is FQDESV in the germline V gene (reference sequence). Between the trimmed V and J ends, which lost 1 base and 2 bases, there was a span of 5 bases. The DNA for the CDR3 is TGTGCCAGCAGCTTAGGACAGCAAGAGACCCAGTACTTC. Protein product: CASSLGQQETQYF. The entire variable domain, with the rest obtained from reference TRBV11-1 and TRBJ2-5, is as follows: EAEVAQSPRYKITEKSQAVAFWCDPISGHATLYWYRQILGQGPELLVQFQDESVVDDSQLPKDRFSAERLKGVDSTLKIQPAELGDSAMYLCASSLGQQETQYFGPGTRLLVL.

The chain couples TRBV13 to TRBJ1-2, with 7 bases identical to TRBD1. This CDR3 region has 19 residues. Germline-derived CDR1 and CDR2 are PRHDT and FYEKMQ (reference sequence). The V segment lost 2 bases and the J segment 3 bases; nucleotides outside the gene matches: 18. The CDR3 DNA reads as TGTGCCAGCAGCTTACGGGCCGGGGAGGGGGCGCAGGGGGACTATGGCTACACCTTC. Its protein is CASSLRAGEGAQGDYGYTF.

The chain carries TRBV29-1 and TRBJ1-1; 10 bases line up with TRBD1. Germline assignment: CDR1 SQVTM and CDR2 ANQGSEA. The length of the CDR3 is 13 residues. V trimming: 6 bases; J trimming: 4 bases; junction bases outside the gene matches: 5. CDR3 residues: CSVAGQGVTEAFF. CDR3 DNA sequence: TGCAGCGTCGCCGGACAGGGGGTCACTGAAGCTTTCTTT.

The chain uses TRBV19 and TRBJ1-2; D uncertain. The V gene's germline CDR1 is LNHDA and CDR2 SQIVND (reference sequence). V lost 4 bases and J lost 2, with 8 bases in between. The CDR3 totals 13 residues. Written as DNA, the CDR3 is TGTGCCAGTAGTACATTACAGAACTATGGCTACACCTTC. This encodes CASSTLQNYGYTF.

This clone was detected once. The chain carries TRBV6-2 or TRBV6-3 and TRBJ2-2; possibly TRBD1 for D (5 bases). Per the germline V gene, CDR1 is MNHEY and CDR2 is SVGEGT. V lost 5 bases to trimming and J lost 0 bases, with 13 bases between them. The CDR3 has 16 amino acids. In DNA form, the CDR3 reads TGTGCCAGCAGTCCCACAGGTTTTTCGAACACCGGGGAGCTGTTTTTT. As protein: CASSPTGFSNTGELFF.